The source of this TCR beta chain is a study of CD8+CD57+ T cells in acquired aplastic anemia. Whole-study context: Roughly 3 ug was the average amount of DNA from sorted CD4+ and CD8+ cells. General study points: Patients and controls had CD8+ Simpson's diversity values that were not significantly distinct. Patients and controls shared about 27 CD8+ CDR3 sequences.

The use of genomic DNA as template underpinned the TCR beta VDJ and CDR3 profiling. From the reads, TCRdb called clonotypes with MiXCR, one entry per CDR3 protein. The data show roughly 250,000 distinct CDR3 sequences, approximately 80% seen once. In its sample, this clonotype was seen once. The antigen is undetermined. At one end the junction does not follow the germline gene, possibly because of a read error. CD8+CD57+ cell expansion had been shown by flow cytometry in patients chosen for sequencing. Germline values: CDR1 SGHTA, CDR2 FQGNSA. The CDR3 runs to 16 residues. The chain joins TRBV7-2 to TRBJ2-1; D may be TRBD2 (5 bases). The TCR originated in a human donor with aplastic anemia. Sequencing was done on a sample of sorted CD4+, CD8+, or CD8+CD57+ T cells (not recorded which) from PBMCs. CDR3 in amino acids: CASSGGGGPSYNEQFF. The CDR3 bases are TGCGCCAGCAGCGGCGGCGGCGGACCCTCCTACAATGAGCAGTTCTTC.